The rows below give T cell receptor beta chains drawn from one sample of a study of cytomegalovirus exposure and HLA in healthy donors. Data came from immunoSEQ multiplex PCR; TCRdb stores just in-frame clones and leaves some out. Among about 270,000 clones listed, roughly two thirds were seen once. Sequencing was carried out using PBMCs. The receptors derive from a female donor in good health and CMV-seronegative. Each CDR3 is given with its conserved first and last residue. D genes are given only for firm matches. Clone size is stated in some rows and not others, as once, few, many or a class when expanded.

abundance | j_gene | v_gene | d_gene | CDR3aa | CDR3nt
- | TRBJ2-1 | TRBV6-6 | - | CASSYSFRVSRNEQFF | TGTGCCAGCAGTTACTCTTTCAGGGTTTCTAGGAATGAGCAGTTCTTC
- | TRBJ1-1 | TRBV7-9 | - | CSSSSDGVNTEAFF | TGTTCCAGCAGTTCTGACGGAGTGAACACTGAAGCTTTCTTT
- | TRBJ2-3 | TRBV7-9 | - | CASSPGGDTQYF | TGTGCCAGCAGTCCCGGGGGAGATACGCAGTATTTT
few | TRBJ2-7 | TRBV30 | TRBD1 | CAWSVPGQGSSYEQYF | TGTGCCTGGAGTGTACCCGGACAGGGATCCTCCTACGAGCAGTACTTC
- | TRBJ2-5 | TRBV9 | - | CASSVELAGQQYF | TGTGCCAGCAGCGTAGAACTAGCCGGCCAGCAGTACTTC
- | TRBJ2-3 | TRBV5-1 | TRBD1 | CASSFRQGKDTQYF | TGCGCCAGCAGCTTCAGACAGGGAAAAGATACGCAGTATTTT
few | TRBJ2-7 | TRBV7-2 | - | CASSPAQGGIEQYF | TGTGCCAGCAGCCCGGCCCAGGGCGGGATCGAGCAGTACTTC
- | TRBJ2-1 | TRBV21-1 | - | CASSLKGLANEQFF | TGTGCCAGCAGCCTAAAAGGTCTAGCGAATGAGCAGTTCTTC
- | TRBJ2-2 | TRBV10-1 | TRBD1 | CASSEVDRDTGELFF | TGCGCCAGCAGTGAGGTAGACAGGGACACCGGGGAGCTGTTTTTT
- | TRBJ2-1 | TRBV29-1 | - | CSVEAASFRAYNEQFF | TGCAGCGTTGAAGCCGCTAGCTTTAGAGCCTACAATGAGCAGTTCTTC
- | TRBJ1-2 | TRBV10-1 | - | CASSEDRRGYTF | TGCGCCAGCAGTGAGGACAGAAGGGGCTACACCTTC
- | TRBJ2-2 | TRBV7-9 | - | CASSLPMWGRDTGELFF | TGTGCCAGCAGCTTACCCATGTGGGGGCGCGACACCGGGGAGCTGTTTTTT
- | TRBJ2-5 | TRBV27 | TRBD2 | CASSTKGPGTSVKETQYF | TGTGCCAGCAGCACAAAGGGGCCCGGGACTAGCGTAAAAGAGACCCAGTACTTC
- | TRBJ2-3 | TRBV4-1 | - | CASSLRTRLTDTQYF | TGCGCCAGCAGCCTTAGGACTCGCCTCACAGATACGCAGTATTTT
few | TRBJ1-1 | TRBV9 | - | CASSGGPDTEAFF | TGTGCCAGCAGTGGCGGGCCGGACACTGAAGCTTTCTTT
- | TRBJ1-3 | TRBV4-1 | TRBD1 | CASSHIPGQRLLSGNTIYF | TGCGCCAGCAGCCATATACCGGGACAGCGCCTCCTCTCTGGAAACACCATATATTTT
- | TRBJ2-1 | TRBV5-1 | TRBD2 | CASSLIPGLAGVNEQFF | TGCGCCAGCAGCTTGATTCCGGGACTAGCGGGAGTCAATGAGCAGTTCTTC
- | TRBJ1-5 | TRBV5-6 | - | CASSSQGLLGVGQPQHF | TGTGCCAGCAGCTCGCAAGGACTTTTGGGAGTTGGTCAGCCCCAGCATTTT
- | TRBJ2-5 | TRBV23-1 | - | CASTEGLLRETQYF | TGCGCCAGCACCGAGGGTCTTCTTCGGGAGACCCAGTACTTC
few | TRBJ1-2 | TRBV7-9 | - | CASKPESNGYTF | TGTGCCAGCAAACCCGAATCTAATGGCTACACCTTC
- | TRBJ2-3 | TRBV11-3 | TRBD2 | CASSFSGSLGTQYF | TGTGCCAGCAGCTTTAGCGGGAGTCTGGGTACGCAGTATTTT
- | TRBJ1-4 | TRBV6-1 | - | CASHDGGYLGEKLFF | TGTGCCAGCCACGACGGGGGTTATCTTGGTGAAAAACTGTTTTTT
- | TRBJ1-3 | TRBV15 | - | CATSREAHSGNTIYF | TGTGCCACCAGCAGAGAAGCCCACTCTGGAAACACCATATATTTT
few | TRBJ2-1 | TRBV2 | - | CASDGGSSYNEQFF | TGTGCCAGCGACGGCGGTAGCTCCTACAATGAGCAGTTCTTC
- | TRBJ1-1 | TRBV11-2 | - | CASSLEGAGFGNTEAFF | TGTGCCAGCAGCTTAGAGGGGGCAGGGTTCGGGAACACTGAAGCTTTCTTT
once | TRBJ1-2 | TRBV28 | TRBD1 | CASRYDRVRGYTF | TGTGCCAGCAGATACGACAGGGTTCGGGGCTACACCTTC
- | TRBJ2-7 | TRBV30 | - | CAWETPSYEQYF | TGTGCCTGGGAGACACCCTCCTACGAGCAGTACTTC